A single T cell receptor beta chain is shown here with its context. This specimen comes from a study of blood T cell repertoires in COVID-19. Across the study: Researchers got acute and convalescent COVID-19 samples from the United States, Italy and Spain. Nucleic acid was either cDNA or gDNA, and it came from T cells, B-cell-depleted T cells, or PBMCs.

In the authors' workflow: Reference gene primer amplification gave estimated nucleated cell counts. Using immunoSEQ multiplex PCR, the repertoire was profiled, and TCRdb retains in-frame clones only, with some absent. V and J calls plus clone size are reproduced from that table; the DNA served to infer D and trimming. The sample has 200,000 to 250,000 clones, roughly nine tenths seen once. CDR1 LGHDT and CDR2 YNNKEL come from the germline V gene (reference sequence). CDR3 length: 15 residues. The V end lost 1 base, the J end lost 9 bases, and 16 bases lay between the germline ends. The source of this sequence is a woman in her fifties or sixties with acute or convalescent COVID-19. Sequencing used peripheral blood. The rearrangement links TRBV3-1 (or the pseudogene TRBV3-2) to TRBJ2-1; D gene uncertain. As DNA, the CDR3 is TGTGCCAGCAGCCAAGTACAGAGTCGATATTCTGAGCAGTTCTTC. Translation gives CASSQVQSRYSEQFF.